The 21 T cell receptor beta chains below all came from one sample that was sequenced in a study of spatial heterogeneity in lung cancer. One entry per CDR3 protein, called by TCRdb with MiXCR from the 5' RACE reads. The data contain about 120,000 distinct CDR3 sequences, more than 9% of them seen just once; the ten biggest clones take up around a sixth. The time point is: blood at routine non-recurrence follow-up after resection. Material for sequencing was whole RNA from tumor, nontumor lung or frozen PBMC, left unsorted. Source: PBMCs, taken at follow-up. These receptors originate from a male donor with early-stage non-small cell lung cancer.

This clonotype occurred many times. The chain uses TRBV20-1 and TRBJ2-1, with TRBD2 identical over 10 bases. CDR1 is DFQATT and CDR2 is SNEGSKA in the germline V gene (reference sequence). The CDR3 contains 13 residues. Losses at the gene ends were 6 bases for V and 6 bases for J; bases not matched to a gene: 5. The CDR3 region has the DNA TGCAGTGCGCAGCGGGGGGGGAGCAATGAGCAGTTCTTC. It yields the protein CSAQRGGSNEQFF.

This clonotype was detected many times. The chain joins TRBV7-2 to TRBJ2-7, with D possibly TRBD1 on 5 matching bases. Germline CDR1 reads SGHTA; CDR2 reads FQGNSA. Trimming took 2 bases from V and 5 from J, leaving 10 bases between them. The CDR3 totals 13 residues. CDR3 in amino acids: CASSLSLRDEQYF. The CDR3 DNA reads TGTGCCAGCAGCTTATCTCTCAGGGACGAGCAGTACTTC.

The CDR3, as DNA: TGTGCCAGCGACTCAGGCCTTACGAGCAATCAGCCCCAGCATTTT. Translated: CASDSGLTSNQPQHF. The genes are TRBV7-9 and TRBJ1-5; D gene unclear. The V end was cut by 8 bases, the J end by 1 base, with 15 bases between. CDR1 is SEHNR, CDR2 FQNEAQ, per germline (reference sequence). The CDR3 spans 15 residues. The whole variable domain, remainder taken from reference TRBV7-9 and TRBJ1-5, is DTGVSQNPRHKITKRGQNVTFRCDPISEHNRLYWYRQTLGQGPEFLTYFQNEAQLEKSRLLSDRFSAERPKGSFSTLEIQRTEQGDSAMYLCASDSGLTSNQPQHFGDGTRLSIL.

The chain employs TRBV5-1 and TRBJ2-7, with D unresolved. The length of the CDR3 is 17 residues. Germline assignment: CDR1 SGHRS and CDR2 YFSETQ. V was cut by 0 bases and J by 2 bases, with 18 bases left in between. As DNA, the CDR3 is TGCGCCAGCAGCTTGGAATGGGGAAAAGTGGGTCCCTACGAGCAGTACTTC. Its translation is CASSLEWGKVGPYEQYF.

This clonotype showed up just a few times. The chain couples TRBV7-9 to TRBJ2-2; a weak D match, TRBD2 (6 bases). V lost 3 bases and J lost 5, with 10 bases in between. Germline CDR1 reads SEHNR; CDR2 reads FQNEAQ (reference sequence). This CDR3 spans 14 amino acids. The chain's CDR3 is CASSFLAWTGELFF. The CDR3 DNA reads as TGTGCCAGCAGCTTCCTAGCGTGGACCGGGGAGCTGTTTTTT.

This clonotype turned up a few times. CDR3 in amino acids: CASSTTGTARDETQYF. The CDR3 DNA reads TGCGCCAGCAGCACAACCGGGACAGCGAGGGACGAGACCCAGTACTTC. V usage is TRBV5-1 and J usage is TRBJ2-5, with 7 bases that match TRBD1. The CDR3 sequence is 16 residues long. V shed 4 bases and J 5 bases; nucleotides not matched to a gene: 14. Germline V gene sequence: CDR1 SGHRS, CDR2 YFSETQ. Full variable domain (outside the CDR3, taken from reference TRBV5-1 and TRBJ2-5): KAGVTQTPRYLIKTRGQQVTLSCSPISGHRSVSWYQQTPGQGLQFLFEYFSETQRNKGNFPGRFSGRQFSNSRSEMNVSTLELGDSALYLCASSTTGTARDETQYFGPGTRLLVL.

This clonotype was seen many times. The rearrangement joins TRBV29-1 to TRBJ1-1, with 8 bases aligning to TRBD1. This CDR3 spans 12 amino acids. Germline lookup yields CDR1 SQVTM and CDR2 ANQGSEA. The V segment lost 7 bases and the J segment 5 bases; nucleotides outside the gene matches: 6. The CDR3 is CSGRTGKTEAFF. Written as DNA, the CDR3 is TGCAGCGGCCGGACAGGGAAAACTGAAGCTTTCTTT.

This clonotype was seen many times. The rearrangement links TRBV10-1 to TRBJ1-5; D remains ambiguous. CDR1 is WNHNN, CDR2 SYGVQD, per germline (reference sequence). CDR3 length equals 13 residues. Deletions cut 0 bases from V and 7 bases from J, with 7 bases between. CDR3 sequence (DNA): TGCGCCAGCAGTGAGTCGGGGAACCAGCCCCAGCATTTT. Its translation: CASSESGNQPQHF.

This clonotype was counted a few times. This chain links TRBV7-3 with TRBJ1-2; 8 bases line up with TRBD1. Germline values: CDR1 SGHTA, CDR2 FQGTGA. With 2 bases clipped from V and 2 bases from J, the junction kept 16 bases outside the gene matches. This CDR3 has 19 amino acids. CDR3 bases: TGTGCCAGCAGCTTATTAGCCTTTCTTTCGGACAGGGCGAACTATGGCTACACCTTC. Translated, it gives CASSLLAFLSDRANYGYTF.

This clonotype has just a few counts. This chain connects TRBV10-2 to TRBJ2-1; 9 bases are shared with TRBD2. The CDR3 is 16 amino acids. CDR1 WSHSY and CDR2 SAAADI come from the germline V gene. The ends lost 6 bases at V and 0 bases at J; junction bases unmatched: 6. The CDR3 reads CASRGGGATSYNEQFF. The CDR3 DNA reads as TGCGCCAGCAGGGGCGGGGGGGCCACCTCCTACAATGAGCAGTTCTTC.

This clonotype was detected only a few times. The CDR3 nucleotides are TGTGCCAGCAGCGTCGACAGGGGGGTTGCTTTCTTT. This translates into CASSVDRGVAFF. The gene calls are TRBV9 and TRBJ1-1; 9 bases fit TRBD1. Trimming took 2 bases from V and 11 from J; bases not matched to a gene: 4. The CDR3 totals 12 residues. Looked up from germline, CDR1 is SGDLS and CDR2 is YYNGEE.

This clonotype was counted at least ten times. The chain uses TRBV29-1 and TRBJ2-1; D is possibly TRBD2 (6 bases). The germline V gene encodes CDR1 SQVTM and CDR2 ANQGSEA. There are 15 residues in the CDR3. V was trimmed by 4 bases and J by 1 base, leaving 14 bases between them. CDR3 DNA: TGCAGCGTTGTGGTCGGGGGAAGGTCCTACAATGAGCAGTTCTTC. Translating it yields CSVVVGGRSYNEQFF.

The table lists this clonotype with a few counts. The chain carries TRBV3-1 and TRBJ2-2; 10 bases are a match to TRBD2. In germline, CDR1 is LGHDT, CDR2 YNNKEL (reference sequence). The CDR3 covers 16 residues. Unmatched junction bases numbered 3, after V lost 1 base and J lost 4 bases. The CDR3 loop reads CASSQGLAGFTGELFF. CDR3 nucleotide sequence: TGTGCCAGCAGCCAAGGACTAGCGGGCTTCACCGGGGAGCTGTTTTTT.

There are a few counts of this clonotype. The chain employs TRBV20-1 and TRBJ1-3; the match to TRBD1 covers 8 bases. J gave up 0 bases and V 6 bases, and 7 bases lay outside the gene matches. The CDR3 is made up of 15 amino acids. Germline CDR1 and CDR2: DFQATT and SNEGSKA (reference sequence). CDR3 loop: CSAKTGADSGNTIYF. CDR3 DNA: TGCAGTGCGAAGACAGGGGCCGACTCTGGAAACACCATATATTTT.

In its sample, this clonotype was seen many times. V is TRBV20-1 and J is TRBJ2-2; no definite D call. CDR3 size: 13 residues. Germline loops: CDR1 DFQATT, CDR2 SNEGSKA (reference sequence). V shed 8 bases and J shed 1 base, with 11 bases lying between them. The CDR3 DNA follows: TGCAGTAACCCCCCGGGGAACACCGGGGAGCTGTTTTTT. It specifies CSNPPGNTGELFF.

This clonotype was detected ten times or more. The V gene is TRBV6-5, the J gene TRBJ1-4, with 7 positions matching TRBD1. The CDR3 contains 16 residues. J was trimmed by 10 bases and V by 2 bases; bases with no gene match: 13. CDR1 is MNHEY, CDR2 SVGAGI, per germline. DNA for the CDR3: TGTGCCAGCAGTTACGGAACCGGGACAGTTGGTCTAAAACTGTTTTTT. Protein sequence: CASSYGTGTVGLKLFF.

The genes are TRBV9 and TRBJ2-2, with unresolved D. Trimming stripped 0 bases from V and 4 bases from J, with 7 bases between. Germline assignment: CDR1 SGDLS and CDR2 YYNGEE. This CDR3 contains 14 residues. The CDR3, as DNA: TGTGCCAGCAGCGTAGCCGGAATCACCGGGGAGCTGTTTTTT. Translation gives CASSVAGITGELFF.

This clonotype was seen more than once but under ten times. J is TRBJ1-3 and V is TRBV13; D perhaps matches TRBD1 (5 bases). Trimming took 8 bases from V and 2 from J, leaving 13 bases between them. The CDR3 is made up of 14 amino acids. Germline values: CDR1 PRHDT, CDR2 FYEKMQ (reference sequence). The CDR3 DNA reads as TGTGCCAGCGAGCAAGCGGGGGCTGGAAACACCATATATTTT. Translating gives CASEQAGAGNTIYF.

The gene calls are TRBV20-1 and TRBJ2-3; 13 positions agree with TRBD2. CDR1 is DFQATT and CDR2 is SNEGSKA in the germline V gene (reference sequence). The length of the CDR3 is 17 residues. Losses at the gene ends were 0 bases for V and 5 bases for J; bases not matched to a gene: 8. The CDR3 DNA reads TGCAGTGCTAGAGATAGGAGGGGACTAGCGGGAAAAGATACGCAGTATTTT. It specifies CSARDRRGLAGKDTQYF.

In this sample, this clonotype turned up a few times. The chain couples TRBV4-1 to TRBJ1-2; 9 nucleotides align to TRBD1. The CDR3 length is 16 residues. Germline V gives CDR1 MGHRA, CDR2 YSYEKL. J lost 3 bases, V lost 3 bases, and 8 bases had no gene match. The CDR3 bases are TGCGCCAGCAGCCATCTCCTAGGGACAGGGCACTATGGCTACACCTTC. This sequence encodes CASSHLLGTGHYGYTF.

This clonotype was seen repeatedly, ten times or more. The DNA for the CDR3 is TGTGCCAGCAGCTTAGCCCCCGGGACTAGCGGGATCTACTCCTACAATGAGCAGTTCTTC. This gives the protein CASSLAPGTSGIYSYNEQFF. The chain recombines TRBV7-6 with TRBJ2-1; 13 bases are shared with TRBD2. The V gene's germline CDR1 is SGHVS and CDR2 FNYEAQ. CDR3 length: 20 residues. Unmatched junction bases numbered 8, after V lost 0 bases and J lost 0 bases.